A selection of T cell receptor beta chains follows, all from one sample in a study of OX40 agonist ivuxolimab in advanced cancers. Some clones are missing from TCRdb's copy, which holds only in-frame ones; the method was immunoSEQ multiplex PCR. This table holds 35,000 to 45,000 clones, approximately 92% found once. Sequencing used CD4+ or CD8+ T cells sorted from blood, obtained in a trial of the OX40 agonist ivuxolimab. The receptor source for this set is an adult with an advanced solid tumor such as melanoma, head and neck, liver or kidney cancer. The CDR3 runs from the conserved cysteine through the conserved F or W. The D gene is left open where the match is weak. The size field is filled for only some rows; it gives once, few, many or a size class.

TRBV5-1	NA	TRBJ1-1	NA	15	TGCGCCAGCAGCTTGTTTCGGGGGGCTAGCACTGAAGCTTTCTTT	CASSLFRGASTEAFF
TRBV4-2	NA	TRBJ2-1	TRBD1	17	TGTGCCAGCAGCCAATCTTCCGGGACAGGGTTGGACAATGAGCAGTTCTTC	CASSQSSGTGLDNEQFF
TRBV19	NA	TRBJ1-2	NA	13	TGTGCCAGCCGCGGGGGCCTCGGCTATGGCTACACCTTC	CASRGGLGYGYTF
TRBV21-1	NA	TRBJ1-4	NA	12	TGTGCCATAAGATGGAGAAATGAAAAACTGTTTTTT	CAIRWRNEKLFF
TRBV6-1	NA	TRBJ2-7	TRBD1	14	TGTGCCAGCAGGAAGGACAGGGGGGTTTACGAGCAGTACTTC	CASRKDRGVYEQYF
TRBV30	NA	TRBJ2-3	NA	15	TGTGCCTGGAGTCAGTCGGGGGCAGGAGCAGATACGCAGTATTTT	CAWSQSGAGADTQYF
TRBV18	NA	TRBJ1-1	TRBD1	14	TGTGCCAGCTCCCAGGGACAGGGACTCGCTGAAGCTTTCTTT	CASSQGQGLAEAFF
TRBV6-6	NA	TRBJ2-5	TRBD1	16	TGTGCCAGCAGTTATGCCGGGACAGGTCCGCAAGAGACCCAGTACTTC	CASSYAGTGPQETQYF
TRBV15	NA	TRBJ1-6	TRBD1	17	TGTGCCACCAGCAGACTCTACGGACAGGGAGATAATTCACCCCTCCACTTT	CATSRLYGQGDNSPLHF
TRBV9	once	TRBJ2-7	TRBD2	14	TGTGCCAGCAGCGCAGGAGCGGGGCCCTACGAGCAGTACTTC	CASSAGAGPYEQYF
TRBV4-2	NA	TRBJ2-3	NA	15	TGTGCCAGCAGCCAGGGGGTAGTAGCCACAGATACGCAGTATTTT	CASSQGVVATDTQYF
TRBV7-2	NA	TRBJ2-2	TRBD1	15	TGTGCCAGCAGCCGGAACAGGGGCGACACCGGGGAGCTGTTTTTT	CASSRNRGDTGELFF
TRBV4-3	NA	TRBJ2-2	NA	14	TGCGCCAGCAGCCAAGAGTACAGTACCGGGGAGCTGTTTTTT	CASSQEYSTGELFF
TRBV14	NA	TRBJ1-2	NA	13	TGTGCCAGCAGCCGAAGACAGAAGTACGGCTACACCTTC	CASSRRQKYGYTF
TRBV5-1	NA	TRBJ2-3	TRBD1	16	TGCGCCAGCAGCTCGGGACAGGGAATGGGAACAGATACGCAGTATTTT	CASSSGQGMGTDTQYF
TRBV28	once	TRBJ1-1	TRBD1	18	TGTGCCAGCAGTTTGAGTCTCTCCGGACAGGGACTGAACACTGAAGCTTTCTTT	CASSLSLSGQGLNTEAFF
TRBV29-1	NA	TRBJ1-1	TRBD1	13	TGCAGCGTTGAAACAGGGGGATACACTGAAGCTTTCTTT	CSVETGGYTEAFF
TRBV6-1	NA	TRBJ1-2	NA	14	TGTGCCAGCAGTGAAGTTGGCGGGAACTATGGCTACACCTTC	CASSEVGGNYGYTF
TRBV4-2	NA	TRBJ2-1	NA	15	TGTGCCAGCAGCCCCACGGGGGCACCGAACAATGAGCAGTTCTTC	CASSPTGAPNNEQFF
TRBV7-9	NA	TRBJ2-2	NA	16	TGTGCCAGCAGCTTAGGAAACAGGCTGAACACCGGGGAGCTGTTTTTT	CASSLGNRLNTGELFF
TRBV30	NA	TRBJ2-2	NA	14	TGTGCCTGGAGTGTACTCACGAACACCGGGGAGCTGTTTTTT	CAWSVLTNTGELFF
TRBV20-1	NA	TRBJ1-2	NA	11	TGCAGTGCTATGTTTGTATATGGCTACACCTTC	CSAMFVYGYTF
TRBV7-2	NA	TRBJ1-2	NA	13	TGTGCCAGCAGCTTAGCGGGGTCGGGTGGCTACACCTTC	CASSLAGSGGYTF
TRBV10-2	NA	TRBJ2-5	NA	14	TGCGCCAGCAGTGATTTGGTGACGGGGGAGACCCAGTACTTC	CASSDLVTGETQYF
TRBV6-1	NA	TRBJ1-6	NA	15	TGTGCCAGTGAAGGGGGGGTTTTGGGCCTCGAACCCCTCCACTTT	CASEGGVLGLEPLHF